This T cell receptor (beta chain) originates from a study of molecular identifiers for immune sequencing clone quantification. In the study overall: Replicate RNA came from around 18,000 or 91,000 naive CD8 cells and was split five ways, and four parts were sequenced.

Methods described previously were used for bulk TCR libraries, and listed TCR primers were applied. TCRdb processed the PCR reads anew with MiXCR; each CDR3 protein has one entry. The table has 600,000 to 650,000 distinct CDR3 sequences, about 20% seen once. This clonotype was seen many times. Its specificity is unknown. General observations from the study: It was shown that clones above 20 RNA copies held over 99% of effector molecules, but under 1% in naive cells. Barcodes shared by identical TCR molecules could lead to underestimated sizes of highly expanded clones.

V lost 0 bases and J lost 1; bases outside the gene matches: 4. In germline, CDR1 is SGHRS, CDR2 YFSETQ. The CDR3 has 16 residues. The sequenced material came from naive CD8+ T cells from blood, with Jurkat cell RNA spiked in. The sample's subset: FACS-sorted CD8+CD4-CCR7+CD45RA+ naive T cells. The source is a human donor in good health. Some libraries in this study had Jurkat cell RNA spiked in. V is TRBV5-1 and J is TRBJ2-5; 9 bases agree with TRBD2. The CDR3 coding sequence is TGCGCCAGCAGCTTGGTGGGACTAGCCCTCCAAGAGACCCAGTACTTC. Its translation: CASSLVGLALQETQYF.